Listed below are T cell receptor beta chains from one sample, sequenced in a study of cytotoxic CD8 clonotypes in ibrutinib-treated CLL. Sequenced by immunoSEQ multiplex PCR; TCRdb stores in-frame clones only, minus some. Altogether fewer than 90,000 clones are present, about two thirds being singletons, with the ten largest covering 4.5% to 6%. This sample comprised PBMCs, obtained after 12 months of ibrutinib treatment. These receptors were collected from a human donor with chronic lymphocytic leukemia. The CDR3 runs from the conserved cysteine through the conserved F or W. A D gene is named only where the DNA matches it firmly. A clone size is listed for some rows: how often the clone was seen (once, few, many), or a class if it is expanded.

d_gene	abundance	v_gene	len	j_gene	CDR3aa	CDR3nt
NA	NA	TRBV20-1	10	TRBJ2-7	CSARKGGQYF	TGCAGTGCTAGAAAGGGCGGGCAGTACTTC
NA	few	TRBV2	12	TRBJ2-7	CASSELGYEQYF	TGTGCCAGCAGTGAATTAGGGTACGAGCAGTACTTC
NA	NA	TRBV6-5	13	TRBJ2-3	CASSYTRVDTQYF	TGTGCCAGCAGTTACACCAGGGTGGATACGCAGTATTTT
TRBD1	once	TRBV28	14	TRBJ2-7	CATRDRGLSYEQYF	TGTGCCACCCGGGACAGGGGGCTTTCCTACGAGCAGTACTTC
NA	NA	TRBV4-1	16	TRBJ2-3	CASSQNGHESTDTQYF	TGCGCCAGCAGCCAAAACGGACACGAAAGCACAGATACGCAGTATTTT
NA	few	TRBV5-6	13	TRBJ1-2	CASSPGPDYGYTF	TGTGCCAGCAGCCCTGGACCGGACTATGGCTACACCTTC
TRBD1	NA	TRBV2	14	TRBJ1-5	CASKGGGRNQPQHF	TGTGCCAGCAAAGGAGGGGGCCGCAATCAGCCCCAGCATTTT
NA	few	TRBV30	15	TRBJ1-5	CAWSVSVGGNQPQHF	TGTGCCTGGAGTGTTTCGGTAGGCGGCAATCAGCCCCAGCATTTT
TRBD1	NA	TRBV28	15	TRBJ1-2	CASLRGGQGGYGYTF	TGTGCCAGCCTGCGTGGGGGACAGGGTGGCTATGGCTACACCTTC
TRBD1	few	TRBV27	13	TRBJ2-7	CASRTGSSYEQYF	TGTGCCAGCCGGACAGGGTCCTCCTACGAGCAGTACTTC
TRBD1	NA	TRBV13	18	TRBJ1-3	CASSHPGQVVGGGNTIYF	TGTGCCAGCAGCCACCCGGGACAGGTTGTGGGTGGTGGAAACACCATATATTTT
NA	few	TRBV29-1	14	TRBJ2-2	CSARGRLDTGELFF	TGCAGCGCCCGAGGGAGACTGGACACCGGGGAGCTGTTTTTT
TRBD2	NA	TRBV6-4	15	TRBJ2-3	CASRMTSGGTDTQYF	TGTGCCAGCCGAATGACTAGCGGGGGCACAGATACGCAGTATTTT
TRBD1	few	TRBV2	13	TRBJ2-7	CATPRTGKDEQYF	TGTGCCACCCCAAGGACAGGGAAAGACGAGCAGTACTTC
NA	NA	TRBV11-2	16	TRBJ2-3	CASSSGASRGTDTQYF	TGTGCCAGCAGCTCCGGAGCCAGCCGAGGCACAGATACGCAGTATTTT
NA	NA	TRBV5-4	16	TRBJ2-3	CASSDPKGGGTDTQYF	TGTGCCAGCAGCGACCCGAAAGGGGGTGGCACAGATACGCAGTATTTT
NA	few	TRBV9	15	TRBJ2-2	CASSVVASDTGELFF	TGTGCCAGCAGCGTAGTGGCGTCTGACACCGGGGAGCTGTTTTTT
TRBD1	NA	TRBV6-1	15	TRBJ1-5	CASHDRGRDNQPQHF	TGTGCCAGCCACGACAGGGGGCGGGACAATCAGCCCCAGCATTTT
TRBD1	NA	TRBV29-1	15	TRBJ2-7	CSVEKTQGAEYEQYF	TGCAGCGTTGAAAAAACACAGGGGGCTGAATACGAGCAGTACTTC
NA	NA	TRBV6-1	15	TRBJ2-5	CASSDVGSYQETQYF	TGTGCCAGCAGTGATGTGGGGAGCTATCAAGAGACCCAGTACTTC
NA	NA	TRBV11-2	15	TRBJ2-5	CASSPGRGPQETQYF	TGTGCCAGCAGTCCTGGCCGGGGGCCCCAAGAGACCCAGTACTTC
NA	NA	TRBV6-1	12	TRBJ2-7	CASRGSVYEQYF	TGTGCCAGCAGGGGGTCAGTGTACGAGCAGTACTTC
TRBD1	NA	TRBV5-1	15	TRBJ2-7	CASTRGGTGAYEQYF	TGCGCCAGCACCCGCGGCGGGACAGGTGCCTACGAGCAGTACTTC
NA	NA	TRBV28	17	TRBJ1-6	CASSPRTASSYNSPLHF	TGTGCCAGCAGTCCTCGGACGGCGAGCTCCTATAATTCACCCCTCCACTTT
NA	NA	TRBV7-2	14	TRBJ1-1	CASSSQPTGSEAFF	TGTGCCAGCAGCTCACAACCTACAGGGAGTGAAGCTTTCTTT
NA	NA	TRBV5-6	13	TRBJ1-2	CASSLVSDYGYTF	TGTGCCAGCAGCTTGGTGTCAGACTATGGCTACACCTTC
TRBD1	NA	TRBV7-2	13	TRBJ1-1	CASSPGQITEAFF	TGTGCCAGCAGCCCGGGACAGATCACTGAAGCTTTCTTT
NA	NA	TRBV5-5	13	TRBJ1-2	CASSSRTFPGYTF	TGTGCCAGCAGCTCCCGGACGTTCCCCGGCTACACCTTC
NA	NA	TRBV7-9	13	TRBJ1-2	CASSLNANYGYTF	TGTGCCAGCAGCTTAAACGCAAACTATGGCTACACCTTC
NA	NA	TRBV25-1	14	TRBJ1-1	CASSDRVLGTEAFF	TGTGCCAGCAGTGACAGGGTGCTCGGCACTGAAGCTTTCTTT
NA	NA	TRBV7-9	14	TRBJ1-1	CASSSPRGYTEAFF	TGTGCCAGCAGCTCTCCTCGGGGGTATACTGAAGCTTTCTTT
NA	NA	TRBV6-1	13	TRBJ1-1	CASSVEMNTEAFF	TGTGCCAGCAGTGTTGAGATGAACACTGAAGCTTTCTTT
TRBD1	NA	TRBV30	14	TRBJ2-3	CAWKGQVSTDTQYF	TGTGCCTGGAAGGGACAGGTCAGCACAGATACGCAGTATTTT
NA	NA	TRBV7-2	14	TRBJ1-4	CASSPNGANEKLFF	TGTGCCAGCAGCCCAAACGGAGCTAATGAAAAACTGTTTTTT
NA	once	TRBV11-3	13	TRBJ2-3	CASSSYATDTQYF	TGTGCCAGCAGCTCCTATGCCACAGATACGCAGTATTTT
NA	NA	TRBV15	16	TRBJ2-7	CATSRDGAGAKYEQYF	TGTGCCACCAGCAGAGACGGGGCAGGGGCGAAATACGAGCAGTACTTC
NA	once	TRBV5-1	14	TRBJ2-7	CASSFGLTNYEQYF	TGCGCCAGCAGCTTCGGGCTTACGAACTACGAGCAGTACTTC
NA	NA	TRBV27	12	TRBJ2-1	CASSLGGNEQFF	TGTGCCAGCAGTTTAGGTGGAAATGAGCAGTTCTTC
NA	NA	TRBV19	15	TRBJ1-6	CATTQDSSYNSPLHF	TGTGCCACAACACAGGACAGCTCCTATAATTCACCCCTCCACTTT
NA	NA	TRBV21-1	17	TRBJ2-6	CASSYRDGESGANVLTF	TGTGCCAGCAGCTACCGGGACGGTGAATCTGGGGCCAACGTCCTGACTTTC
NA	few	TRBV10-3	13	TRBJ1-1	CAISERGGTEAFF	TGTGCCATCAGTGAGAGGGGGGGCACTGAAGCTTTCTTT
NA	once	TRBV5-6	16	TRBJ2-2	CASSLWGQINTGELFF	TGTGCCAGCAGCTTGTGGGGCCAGATTAACACCGGGGAGCTGTTTTTT
NA	NA	TRBV25-1	14	TRBJ1-1	CASSELDVEFEAFF	TGTGCCAGCAGTGAGTTGGACGTTGAGTTTGAAGCTTTCTTT
NA	NA	TRBV2	13	TRBJ1-1	CASSDSGRAEAFF	TGTGCCAGCAGTGATTCAGGGAGGGCTGAAGCTTTCTTT
NA	NA	TRBV19	14	TRBJ2-7	CASSSTRRTYEQYF	TGTGCCAGTAGCTCGACAAGACGAACCTACGAGCAGTACTTC
TRBD1	few	TRBV6-5	15	TRBJ1-6	CASSDRGTGNSPLHF	TGTGCCAGCAGCGACCGAGGGACAGGCAATTCACCCCTCCACTTT
NA	NA	TRBV6-7	15	TRBJ1-1	CAILEGSLHALEAFF	TGTGCCATCCTGGAGGGCTCTCTACATGCCTTAGAAGCTTTCTTT
NA	NA	TRBV9	15	TRBJ1-3	CASSVGGGSGNTIYF	TGTGCCAGCAGCGTAGGAGGGGGCTCTGGAAACACCATATATTTT
TRBD1	NA	TRBV27	16	TRBJ1-1	CASSPRQGGTSTEAFF	TGTGCCAGCAGTCCACGACAGGGGGGGACGAGCACTGAAGCTTTCTTT
NA	few	TRBV5-1	13	TRBJ1-1	CASSGRRVTEAFF	TGCGCCAGCAGTGGGAGACGGGTCACTGAAGCTTTCTTT
TRBD1	NA	TRBV6-5	14	TRBJ1-2	CASSYRDRDYGYTF	TGTGCCAGCAGTTACAGGGACAGGGACTATGGCTACACCTTC
TRBD1	NA	TRBV11-2	15	TRBJ2-7	CASSFNRDSSYEQYF	TGTGCCAGCAGCTTTAACCGGGACAGCTCCTACGAGCAGTACTTC
TRBD1	NA	TRBV30	15	TRBJ1-4	CAWSPRTGFREKLFF	TGTGCCTGGAGTCCCCGGACAGGGTTCAGGGAAAAACTGTTTTTT